These 28 T cell receptor beta chains originate from one sample sequenced in a study of CD8+ T cells in alopecia areata. Treatment described: oral pan-JAK inhibitor, 5-10 mg twice daily. It was cDNA, reverse transcribed from extracted RNA, that served as the sequencing template. Generated by immunoSEQ multiplex PCR, the TCRdb table keeps only in-frame clones and is missing some. The table lists 90,000 to 130,000 clones, 50% to 75% of them singletons. Sequenced here: CD8+ T cells sorted from blood, sampled at week 24, from a patient treated with tofacitinib. These receptor sequences come from a human donor with alopecia areata.

J is TRBJ2-5 and V is TRBV5-6; a possible D gene is TRBD2 (5 bases). The CDR3 contains 12 residues. V was trimmed by 2 bases and J by 6 bases, leaving 8 bases between them. CDR1 is SGHDT, CDR2 YYEEEE, per germline. DNA for the CDR3: TGTGCCAGCAGCTTTATCGGGAAGACCCAGTACTTC. Amino acids: CASSFIGKTQYF.

V is TRBV4-1 and J is TRBJ2-7, with D possibly TRBD1 on 6 matching bases. This CDR3 is 17 amino acids long. Germline-derived CDR1 and CDR2 are MGHRA and YSYEKL. The ends were cut back, 2 bases at V and 1 base at J, with 18 bases in the middle. For the CDR3, the DNA is TGCGCCAGCAGCCAAACATTCGAGGGGGAGATGTCCTACGAGCAGTACTTC. Residues: CASSQTFEGEMSYEQYF.

CDR3 sequence (DNA): TGTGCCAGCAGCCCCGGACAGGCCTATGGCTACACCTTC. It encodes CASSPGQAYGYTF. The gene calls are TRBV5-6 and TRBJ1-2, with TRBD1 matching 7 bases. The CDR3 length is 13 residues. V was pared by 4 bases and J by 4 bases, with 4 bases of the junction left unmatched. Germline CDR1 SGHDT, CDR2 YYEEEE. The whole variable domain, filled in from reference TRBV5-6 and TRBJ1-2, reads DAGVTQSPTHLIKTRGQQVTLRCSPKSGHDTVSWYQQALGQGPQFIFQYYEEEERQRGNFPDRFSGHQFPNYSSELNVNALLLGDSALYLCASSPGQAYGYTFGSGTRLTVV.

The chain recombines TRBV5-1 with TRBJ2-7; TRBD2 matches at 10 bases. The CDR3 covers 16 residues. V shed 0 bases and J 4 bases; nucleotides not matched to a gene: 7. CDR1 and CDR2 (germline): SGHRS, YFSETQ. CDR3 amino acids: CASSLGPSGGSYEQYF. In DNA form, the CDR3 reads TGCGCCAGCAGCTTGGGCCCTAGCGGGGGATCATACGAGCAGTACTTC.

This chain uses TRBV7-9 with TRBJ2-7; D is unclear. Germline values: CDR1 SEHNR, CDR2 FQNEAQ (reference sequence). CDR3 length equals 13 residues. Trimming shortened V by 5 bases and J by 0 bases, and 8 bases separated the two germline ends. CDR3 nucleotides: TGTGCCAGCAGCCACCAGTCCTCCTACGAGCAGTACTTC. Encoded protein: CASSHQSSYEQYF.

CDR3 DNA sequence: TGTGCCAGTACCATCGACAGGGAGCACTATGGCTACACCTTC. Translation: CASTIDREHYGYTF. V gene TRBV19 combines with J gene TRBJ1-2, with 7 bases that match TRBD1. Losses at the gene ends were 7 bases for V and 3 bases for J; bases not matched to a gene: 8. The CDR3 spans 14 residues. Germline V CDR1 and CDR2: LNHDA, SQIVND (reference sequence).

This clone was seen a handful of times. Distinct nucleotide sequences in the sample also encode this CDR3. This chain connects TRBV5-6 to TRBJ1-2, with 10 bases lining up with TRBD1. The germline V gene encodes CDR1 SGHDT and CDR2 YYEEEE. The CDR3 covers 14 residues. J lost 5 bases, V lost 3 bases, and 4 bases had no gene match. CDR3 in DNA: TGTGCCAGCAGCTGGGACAGGGGAGGATATGGCTACACCTTC. Protein sequence: CASSWDRGGYGYTF.

The sample holds one count of this clone. V usage is TRBV27 and J usage is TRBJ2-3; 10 nucleotides line up with TRBD2. Looked up from germline, CDR1 is MNHEY and CDR2 is SMNVEV (reference sequence). The V segment lost 6 bases and the J segment 14 bases; nucleotides outside the gene matches: 14. There are 14 residues in the CDR3. CDR3 DNA sequence: TGTGCCAGCAGCTTCAGGCTAGCGGGGGCCGGCTGGTATTTT. This translates into CASSFRLAGAGWYF.

CDR3: CASSSGPWAYGYTF. DNA of the CDR3: TGTGCCAGCAGTTCCGGGCCCTGGGCCTATGGCTACACCTTC. The rearrangement links TRBV6-5 to TRBJ1-2, with D unclear. CDR1 is MNHEY and CDR2 is SVGAGI in the germline V gene. The CDR3 is made up of 14 amino acids. Trimming took off 4 bases at V and 4 bases at J, with 13 bases between the two ends.

The chain combines TRBV7-9 with TRBJ2-5; D unresolved. CDR1 is SEHNR, CDR2 FQNEAQ, per germline (reference sequence). This CDR3 is built from 13 residues. V was trimmed by 5 bases and J by 5 bases, leaving 12 bases between them. The chain's CDR3 is CASSLWSGETQYF. CDR3 DNA sequence: TGTGCCAGCAGCCTTTGGAGTGGCGAGACCCAGTACTTC.

This clone was picked up a small number of times. The CDR3 region has the DNA TGTGCCAGCAGCAGGTACCGGGACAGAAGGACTGAAGCTTTCTTT. Translating it yields CASSRYRDRRTEAFF. The chain links TRBV7-9 to TRBJ1-1; 7 bases match TRBD1. The V gene end was trimmed by 5 bases and the J gene end by 5 bases; junction bases not matched to a gene: 11. The CDR3 is made up of 15 amino acids. Per the germline V gene, CDR1 is SEHNR and CDR2 is FQNEAQ (reference sequence).

This clone came up a few times. The V gene is TRBV10-3, the J gene TRBJ1-2; weak D call: TRBD1 (5 bases). CDR1 and CDR2 (germline): ENHRY, SYGVKD. V was shortened by 5 bases and J by 1 base, with 14 bases between the two germline ends. This CDR3 comprises 15 residues. The chain's CDR3 is CAISRFTGFNYGYTF. As DNA, the CDR3 is TGTGCCATCAGTAGATTCACAGGATTTAACTATGGCTACACCTTC.

This chain links TRBV2 with TRBJ2-5; 8 bases agree with TRBD2. Germline CDR1 SNHLY, CDR2 FYNNEI. Losses at the gene ends were 7 bases for V and 0 bases for J; bases not matched to a gene: 4. This CDR3 contains 14 residues. The DNA of the CDR3 is TGTGCCAGCAACCCGGGACTAGACCAAGAGACCCAGTACTTC. It encodes CASNPGLDQETQYF.

The rearrangement joins TRBV19 to TRBJ2-5; D uncertain. Germline CDR1 LNHDA, CDR2 SQIVND (reference sequence). This CDR3 is 12 amino acids long. The V end lost 8 bases, the J end lost 5 bases, and 12 bases lay between the germline ends. CDR3 DNA sequence: TGTGCCAGTGGGCCGTACTTGGAGACCCAGTACTTC. As protein: CASGPYLETQYF.

The V call is TRBV2, the J call TRBJ2-7; TRBD1 or TRBD2 may be the D gene (5 bases each). CDR3 size: 15 residues. V was pared by 5 bases and J by 0 bases, with 14 bases between. Germline loops: CDR1 SNHLY, CDR2 FYNNEI. The CDR3 reads CASSTGPSLSYEQYF. CDR3 DNA sequence: TGTGCCAGCAGTACGGGACCCTCCCTCTCCTACGAGCAGTACTTC.

This chain joins TRBV6-5 and TRBJ2-1; 7 bases are a match to TRBD2. J was trimmed by 10 bases and V by 0 bases; bases with no gene match: 12. Germline assignment: CDR1 MNHEY and CDR2 SVGAGI. The CDR3 spans 16 residues. CDR3 nucleotides: TGTGCCAGCAGTTACTCGATGGGACTAAACCTAAAAGAGCAGTTCTTC. Its translation: CASSYSMGLNLKEQFF.

The V call is TRBV19, the J call TRBJ2-7; D is possibly TRBD1 (6 bases). From germline, CDR1 is LNHDA and CDR2 SQIVND (reference sequence). This CDR3 contains 13 residues. Trimming stripped 9 bases from V and 6 bases from J, with 18 bases between. CDR3 residues: CASWDTDQSEQYF. The CDR3 DNA reads TGTGCCAGCTGGGACACAGACCAGTCCGAGCAGTACTTC.

CDR3 coding DNA: TGTGCCAGCAGTTACTGGGGACAGGGGAGCGAGCAGTACTTC. It codes for CASSYWGQGSEQYF. The chain employs TRBV6-6 and TRBJ2-7; 10 bases are shared with TRBD1. Germline trimming cut 1 base from V and 6 bases from J; bases unmatched to any gene: 3. CDR3 size: 14 residues. Germline assignment: CDR1 MNHNY and CDR2 SVGAGI (reference sequence).

The chain is built from TRBV23-1 and TRBJ2-4, with D unclear. TRBV23-1 is placed among ORFs of uncertain function. Trimming shortened V by 7 bases and J by 0 bases, and 10 bases separated the two germline ends. This CDR3 is built from 14 residues. CDR3 DNA: TGCGCCAGCACTTCAATAAAAGCCAAAAACATTCAGTACTTC. Translation: CASTSIKAKNIQYF.

The chain employs TRBV6-5 and TRBJ1-2; a possible D gene is TRBD1 (5 bases). V lost 6 bases and J lost 8, with 10 bases in between. Germline CDR1 is MNHEY and CDR2 is SVGAGI. The CDR3 runs 11 residues. The DNA of the CDR3 is TGTGCCAGCAGCGCAGGGCGCGGCTACACCTTC. Its translation is CASSAGRGYTF.

The chain uses TRBV30 and TRBJ2-1, with 11 bases identical to TRBD2. This CDR3 comprises 13 residues. Germline CDR1 GTSNPN, CDR2 SVGIG (reference sequence). V lost 4 bases and J lost 9; bases outside the gene matches: 5. The CDR3 spells CAWISGGAIEQFF. CDR3 DNA: TGTGCCTGGATTAGCGGGGGGGCCATTGAGCAGTTCTTC.

This clone showed up just a few times. The V gene is TRBV7-8, the J gene TRBJ2-7, with D tentatively TRBD1 (6 bases). There are 16 residues in the CDR3. CDR1 is SGHVS, CDR2 FQNEAQ, per germline. V was trimmed by 1 base and J by 0 bases, leaving 13 bases between them. The CDR3 loop reads CASSLVGLDSSYEQYF. As DNA, the CDR3 is TGTGCCAGCAGCTTAGTGGGCCTGGACAGCTCCTACGAGCAGTACTTC.

This rearrangement joins TRBV29-1 to TRBJ2-7; D call uncertain. V was clipped by 4 bases and J by 2 bases, with 9 bases between them. CDR3 length: 12 residues. Germline CDR1 and CDR2: SQVTM and ANQGSEA. The CDR3 sequence is CSVVGPAYEQYF. CDR3 DNA: TGCAGCGTTGTAGGGCCGGCCTACGAGCAGTACTTC.

The chain carries TRBV6-5 and TRBJ2-7; 11 positions agree with TRBD1. Germline lookup yields CDR1 MNHEY and CDR2 SVGAGI. The CDR3 sequence is 12 residues long. Trimming cost V 10 bases and J 6 bases; bases outside gene matches: 5. As DNA, the CDR3 is TGTGCCACCTGGACAGGGGGCTTCGAGCAGTACTTC. Amino acid sequence: CATWTGGFEQYF.

This clone was found a few times. The chain links TRBV5-1 to TRBJ2-5, with D perhaps TRBD1 or TRBD2 (5 bases each). Trimming took 0 bases from V and 5 from J, leaving 17 bases between them. The CDR3 length is 16 residues. CDR1 SGHRS and CDR2 YFSETQ come from the germline V gene. CDR3 nucleotides: TGCGCCAGCAGCTTGGTGGGGCTGGAGGCCTCGGAGACCCAGTACTTC. Its protein is CASSLVGLEASETQYF.

The chain employs TRBV7-9 and TRBJ2-5; D gene ambiguous. Germline lookup yields CDR1 SEHNR and CDR2 FQNEAQ (reference sequence). With 7 bases removed from V and 5 bases from J, the gap between germline ends came to 11 bases. The CDR3 has 12 residues. CDR3 residues: CASTTSGETQYF. CDR3 nucleotide sequence: TGTGCCAGCACCACCTCAGGCGAGACCCAGTACTTC. The variable domain in full, completed from reference TRBV7-9 and TRBJ2-5, reads DTGVSQNPRHKITKRGQNVTFRCDPISEHNRLYWYRQTLGQGPEFLTYFQNEAQLEKSRLLSDRFSAERPKGSFSTLEIQRTEQGDSAMYLCASTTSGETQYFGPGTRLLVL.

The chain couples TRBV4-2 to TRBJ2-1; D is ambiguous. This CDR3 region has 17 residues. The V end lost 2 bases, the J end lost 2 bases, and 16 bases lay between the germline ends. The germline V gene has CDR1 LGHNA and CDR2 YNFKEQ. CDR3 amino acids: CASSQPYDGSPYNEQFF. Here the CDR3 DNA reads TGTGCCAGCAGCCAACCTTACGACGGATCCCCCTACAATGAGCAGTTCTTC.

For this clone: The same CDR3 is also encoded by other DNA sequences in this sample. DNA for the CDR3: TGTGCCAGCAGCTTCCAGGACAGTAGCTACGAGCAGTACTTC. Its translation is CASSFQDSSYEQYF. The chain has TRBV7-9 and TRBJ2-7; D is possibly TRBD1 (6 bases). The CDR3 totals 14 residues. The germline V and J ends were trimmed by 3 bases and 3 bases, with 12 bases remaining between them. Germline V gene data show CDR1 as SEHNR and CDR2 as FQNEAQ (reference sequence).